This T cell receptor (beta chain) was recovered during a study of patients and donors after allogeneic stem cell transplantation. This clonotype appeared many times. MiXCR, applied by TCRdb to the RT-PCR reads, yields one record per CDR3 protein. This table holds roughly 940,000 distinct CDR3 sequences, over 15% found once. The CDR3 contains 13 residues. From germline, CDR1 is SQVTM and CDR2 ANQGSEA. The V and J ends lost 4 bases and 0 bases respectively, with 6 bases between them. The TCR comes from a human donor who was either an allogeneic HSCT recipient or a stem cell or donor lymphocyte infusion donor (not recorded which). It is not recorded whose cells these are; they may come from a transplant donor. The chain uses TRBV29-1 and TRBJ2-2; the D gene is possibly TRBD1 (5 bases). Input material: blood, either unsorted or a sorted T cell fraction (not recorded which). CDR3 amino acids: CSVGQSNTGELFF. In DNA form, the CDR3 reads TGCAGCGTTGGACAGTCGAACACCGGGGAGCTGTTTTTT.